This is a list of T cell receptor beta chains from one sample in a study of a mutant IDH1 vaccine in newly diagnosed glioma. Antigen specificity for these receptors is unknown. Method: immunoSEQ multiplex PCR; TCRdb's copy keeps in-frame clones and lacks some. The repertoire holds about 54,000 clones, with approximately 80% as singletons. This specimen consisted of PBMCs, obtained from a glioma patient whose treatment included an IDH1 peptide vaccine. Receptors originate from a young woman with glioma. Both conserved end residues are part of each CDR3.

j_call v_call cdr3_aa
TRBJ1-1 TRBV6-5 CASSFGSNTEAFF
TRBJ2-1 TRBV14 CASSPLAGTANNEQFF
TRBJ1-1 TRBV12-5 CASGLGTGPNTEAFF
TRBJ2-3 TRBV6-4 CASSDNSGGPRYF
TRBJ2-5 TRBV4-3 CASSQVGTGSVQETQYF
TRBJ2-5 TRBV6-1 CASLSIARPSQYF
TRBJ2-7 TRBV4-3 CASSQNTGGYEQYF
TRBJ2-2 TRBV7-2 CASKDRGAGTGELFF
TRBJ2-5 TRBV7-9 CASSLATGQETQYF
TRBJ2-5 TRBV7-6 CASSLEGAQYF
TRBJ1-6 TRBV19 CASRTGQGSPLHF
TRBJ2-7 TRBV4-1 CASSPQDSLYEQYF
TRBJ2-2 TRBV11-3 CASSLALAGGGGELFF
TRBJ1-3 TRBV6-5 CASSATGGSGNTIYF